This T cell receptor beta chain derives from a study of spatial heterogeneity in lung cancer (dated by TCRdb to between 2018 and 2020). Regarding the research as a whole: Donors were under 95 patients with early-stage, untreated non-small cell lung cancer from the lung TRACERx cohort. In the raw uncorrected reads, each unique combination of TCR and UMI appeared more than ten times on average. Beta-chain transcripts were consistently detected in greater numbers than alpha-chain transcripts, which likely reflects a higher abundance of beta-chain transcripts. Follow-up PBMC samples were sequenced whenever the samples were available, and the median time to follow-up was approximately 24 months after resection. At surgery, both alpha and beta chains were TCR-sequenced in approximately 210 tumor regions, fewer than 85 matched nontumor lung samples and 56 PBMC samples. In non-small cell lung cancer, the study made a quantitative comparison of TCR alpha and beta repertoires among multiple tumor regions, matched nontumor lung and blood. Nonsynonymous mutation counts, determined by whole-exome sequencing of tumor tissue, were related to features of the TCR repertoire. Study-level results and caveats: Only 13 to 15 patients were included in the comparisons of baseline and follow-up blood repertoires. Ubiquitous expanded tumor TCRs were found in blood more often at tumor resection than at routine follow-up. Additional single-cell paired TCR alpha and beta sequencing was considered necessary to confirm, at a functional level, the hypothesis that regional TCRs recognize regional mutations.

Inclusive of the bounding cysteine and phenylalanine, the CDR3 is 16 residues long. Only the CDR3 part of the read is kept: 48 bases, read in frame from the first base. V and J are trimmed by 3 bases and 8 bases, and the gene matches miss 13 bases of the junction. Libraries were constructed by 5' RACE. Sequenced on a NextSeq 500. To allow correction of PCR and sequencing errors, the TCR library protocol tagged every TCR cDNA molecule with a unique molecular identifier. The study's own analysis went as follows. TCR identification, UMI-based error correction and CDR3 extraction were all carried out with Decombinator tools. TCRs above a frequency of 2 per 1,000, corresponding to the top 1% of the tumor frequency distribution, were defined as expanded. Rényi diversity was computed with the R vegan package after subsampling each repertoire 100 times to 5,000 TCRs. CDR3 similarity networks were built from amino acid triplet string-kernel similarity, with CDR3s being connected when pairwise similarity was above 0.82. The public reads were reanalyzed by TCRdb: fastp trimming at Q25, MiXCR alignment, in-frame beta chains only. Each entry merges the rows of one CDR3 protein and shows their most common DNA and genes. The V and J calls, along with clone size, are taken from TCRdb and not from the paper's own processing. The sample profile shows about 19,000 distinct CDR3 sequences; about 9% of them were found once. Of the sample, 35% to 40% falls within the top ten clones.

This clonotype is a singleton in its sample. Its antigen remains unidentified. No quality values exist for individual bases; no much larger clone is one base distant. One read alone is weak evidence. The intended sense of this specimen's time point label: blood at routine non-recurrence follow-up after resection. Whole RNA extracted from tumor and nontumor lung tissue, or from cryopreserved PBMC samples, was used for TCR sequencing without cell sorting. Patients were selected for TCR sequencing only if sufficient RNA was available from at least two tumor regions. Sequenced here: PBMCs, sampled at follow-up. The sequence joins TRBV12-3 or TRBV12-4 to TRBJ2-3; 8 middle bases align to TRBD2. The sequence derives from a female donor with early-stage non-small cell lung cancer. Here is the DNA: TGTGCCAGCAGTTTCCCTCGGGTAGCGGGGCTCGGTACGCAGTATTTT. This yields the protein CASSFPRVAGLGTQYF.